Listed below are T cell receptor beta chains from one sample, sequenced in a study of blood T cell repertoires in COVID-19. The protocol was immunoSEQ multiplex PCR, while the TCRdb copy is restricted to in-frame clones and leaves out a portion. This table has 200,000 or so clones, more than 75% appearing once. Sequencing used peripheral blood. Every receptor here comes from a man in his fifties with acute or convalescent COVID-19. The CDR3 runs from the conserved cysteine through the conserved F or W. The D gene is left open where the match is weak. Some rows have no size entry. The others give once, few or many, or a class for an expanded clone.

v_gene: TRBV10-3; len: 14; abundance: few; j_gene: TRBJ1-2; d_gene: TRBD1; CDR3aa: CAISVGTGGFGYTF; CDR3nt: TGTGCCATCAGTGTAGGGACAGGGGGCTTTGGCTACACCTTC
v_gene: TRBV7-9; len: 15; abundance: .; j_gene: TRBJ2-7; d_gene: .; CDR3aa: CASSLGAPLIYEQYF; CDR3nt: TGTGCCAGCAGCTTAGGGGCCCCGTTAATTTACGAGCAGTACTTC
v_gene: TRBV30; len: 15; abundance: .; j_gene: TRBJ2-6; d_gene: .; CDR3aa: CAWSAQVSGANVLTF; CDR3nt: TGTGCCTGGAGTGCACAGGTCTCTGGGGCCAACGTCCTGACTTTC
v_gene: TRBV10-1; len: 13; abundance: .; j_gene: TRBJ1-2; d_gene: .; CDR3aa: CASSESIAAGYTF; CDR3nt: TGCGCCAGCAGTGAGTCGATTGCGGCTGGCTACACCTTC
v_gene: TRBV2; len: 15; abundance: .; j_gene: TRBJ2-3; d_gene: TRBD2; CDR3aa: CASQGLAGGADTQYF; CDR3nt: TGTGCCAGCCAAGGACTAGCGGGGGGGGCAGATACGCAGTATTTT
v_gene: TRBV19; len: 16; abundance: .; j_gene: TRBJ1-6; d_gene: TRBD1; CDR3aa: CASSRGTGGRSSPLHF; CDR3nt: TGTGCCAGTAGTAGAGGGACAGGGGGCCGGAGTTCACCCCTCCACTTT
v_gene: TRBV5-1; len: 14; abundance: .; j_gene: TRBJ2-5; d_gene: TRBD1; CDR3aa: CASSPTGGFETQYF; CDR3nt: TGCGCCAGCAGCCCGACAGGGGGTTTTGAGACCCAGTACTTC
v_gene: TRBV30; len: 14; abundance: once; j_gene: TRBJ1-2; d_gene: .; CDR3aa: CAWSSGQRAIGYTF; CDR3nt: TGTGCCTGGAGTTCCGGACAGAGGGCTATCGGCTACACCTTC
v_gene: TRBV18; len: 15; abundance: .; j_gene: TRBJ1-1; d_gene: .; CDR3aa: CASSPPWGLGTEAFF; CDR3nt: TGTGCCAGCTCACCACCGTGGGGGCTCGGGACTGAAGCTTTCTTT
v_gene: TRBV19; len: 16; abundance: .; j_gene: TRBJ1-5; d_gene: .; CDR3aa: CASRGRRTADNQPQHF; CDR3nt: TGTGCCAGTAGGGGGCGGCGGACGGCCGACAATCAGCCCCAGCATTTT
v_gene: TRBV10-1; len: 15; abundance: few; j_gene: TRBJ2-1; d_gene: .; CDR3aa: CASSESAGAYNEQFF; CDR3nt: TGCGCCAGCAGTGAGTCCGCAGGCGCCTACAATGAGCAGTTCTTC
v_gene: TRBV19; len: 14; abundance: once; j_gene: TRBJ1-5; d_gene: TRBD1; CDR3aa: CASNPGDSYQPQHF; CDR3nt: TGTGCCAGTAACCCTGGGGACAGCTATCAGCCCCAGCATTTT
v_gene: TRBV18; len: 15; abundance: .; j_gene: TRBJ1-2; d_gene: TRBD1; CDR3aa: CASSSGTGDTYGYTF; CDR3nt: TGTGCCAGCTCATCAGGGACAGGGGACACCTATGGCTACACCTTC
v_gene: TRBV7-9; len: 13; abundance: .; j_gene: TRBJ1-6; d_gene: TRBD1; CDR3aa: CASSLQGDSPLHF; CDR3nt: TGTGCCAGCAGCCTACAGGGGGATTCACCCCTCCACTTT
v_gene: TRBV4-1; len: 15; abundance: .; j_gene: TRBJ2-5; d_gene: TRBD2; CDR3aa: CASSQGGKMRETQYF; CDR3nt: TGCGCCAGCAGCCAGGGGGGGAAAATGAGAGAGACCCAGTACTTC
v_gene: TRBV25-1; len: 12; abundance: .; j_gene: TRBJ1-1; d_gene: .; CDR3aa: CATKSGHTEAFF; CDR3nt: TGTGCCACGAAGTCAGGGCACACTGAAGCTTTCTTT
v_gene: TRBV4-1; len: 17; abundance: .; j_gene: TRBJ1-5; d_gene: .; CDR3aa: CASSQVGREYSNQPQHF; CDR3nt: TGCGCCAGCAGCCAAGTTGGGCGGGAGTATAGCAATCAGCCCCAGCATTTT
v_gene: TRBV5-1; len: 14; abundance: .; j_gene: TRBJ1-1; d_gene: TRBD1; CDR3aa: CASSRTGGNTEAFF; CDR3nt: TGCGCCAGCAGCAGGACAGGGGGGAACACTGAAGCTTTCTTT
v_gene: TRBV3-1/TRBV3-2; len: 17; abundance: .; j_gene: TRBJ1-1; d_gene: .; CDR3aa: CASSQEVGGVAHTEAFF; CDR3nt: TGTGCCAGCAGCCAAGAGGTGGGGGGGGTAGCACACACTGAAGCTTTCTTT
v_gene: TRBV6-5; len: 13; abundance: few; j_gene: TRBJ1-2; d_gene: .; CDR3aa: CASSYNPDGRSTF; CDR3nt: TGTGCCAGCAGTTACAACCCGGACGGGAGGAGCACCTTC
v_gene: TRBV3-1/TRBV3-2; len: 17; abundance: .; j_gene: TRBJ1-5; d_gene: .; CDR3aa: CASSPGHSHRGNQPQHF; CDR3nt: TGTGCCAGCAGCCCAGGACATTCACATCGGGGCAATCAGCCCCAGCATTTT
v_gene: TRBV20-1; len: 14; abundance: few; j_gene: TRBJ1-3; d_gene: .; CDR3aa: CSASQGQTGNTIYF; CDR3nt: TGCAGTGCTAGTCAGGGACAAACTGGAAACACCATATATTTT
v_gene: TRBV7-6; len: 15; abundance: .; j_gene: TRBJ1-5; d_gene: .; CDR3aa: CASSLFTGTDQPQHF; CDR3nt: TGTGCCAGCAGCTTATTTACAGGGACCGATCAGCCCCAGCATTTT
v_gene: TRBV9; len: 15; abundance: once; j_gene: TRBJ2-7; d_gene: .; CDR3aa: CASSVEGRGQSEQYF; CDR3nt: TGTGCCAGCAGCGTAGAAGGCAGGGGTCAGTCCGAGCAGTACTTC
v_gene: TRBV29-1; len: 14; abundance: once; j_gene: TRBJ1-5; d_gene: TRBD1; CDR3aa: CSVADRGWAQPQHF; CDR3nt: TGCAGCGTCGCGGACAGGGGGTGGGCTCAGCCCCAGCATTTT
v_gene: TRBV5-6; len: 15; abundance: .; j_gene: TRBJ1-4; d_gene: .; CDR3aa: CASSEDSHSNEKLFF; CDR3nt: TGTGCCAGCAGCGAGGACAGCCACTCCAATGAAAAACTGTTTTTT
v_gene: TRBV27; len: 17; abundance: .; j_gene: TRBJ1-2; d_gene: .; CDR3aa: CASSLSFLGGGMGGYTF; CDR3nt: TGTGCCAGCAGTTTATCGTTTTTGGGGGGAGGTATGGGCGGCTACACCTTC
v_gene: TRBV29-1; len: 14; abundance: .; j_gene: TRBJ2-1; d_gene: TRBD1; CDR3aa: CSVRRDRGSYEQFF; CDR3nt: TGCAGCGTGCGCCGGGACAGGGGGTCCTATGAGCAGTTCTTC